The clone carrying this T cell receptor (beta chain) was detected only once. Antigen specificity is unknown. Germline CDR1 SEHNR, CDR2 FQNEAQ (reference sequence). Unmatched junction bases numbered 7, after V lost 1 base and J lost 4 bases. This CDR3 is built from 16 residues. Replicate sorted-subset PCRs were loaded with around 200 ng DNA, about 31,000 T cell genomes. Repertoires were generated with immunoSEQ multiplex PCR, while TCRdb's copy carries only in-frame clones and drops some. The sample shows 2 million to 2.5 million clones, roughly 94% of them seen only once. CD45RO-negative, CCR7-positively selected cells formed the naive CD8 fraction, excluding terminally differentiated effector memory CD45RA+ cells. The sample originates from a study of shared clonotypes between healthy human individuals. Findings of the study overall: Four donors shared around 5% of their naive CD4 clonotypes.

Sequencing used naive CD8+ T cells sorted from blood. The receptor was isolated from a man in his late teens or twenties in good health. This chain links TRBV7-9 with TRBJ2-5; 9 bases are a match to TRBD2. The CDR3 loop reads CASSLVGAGGRETQYF. CDR3 nucleotide sequence: TGTGCCAGCAGCTTAGTAGGAGCGGGGGGACGAGAGACCCAGTACTTC.